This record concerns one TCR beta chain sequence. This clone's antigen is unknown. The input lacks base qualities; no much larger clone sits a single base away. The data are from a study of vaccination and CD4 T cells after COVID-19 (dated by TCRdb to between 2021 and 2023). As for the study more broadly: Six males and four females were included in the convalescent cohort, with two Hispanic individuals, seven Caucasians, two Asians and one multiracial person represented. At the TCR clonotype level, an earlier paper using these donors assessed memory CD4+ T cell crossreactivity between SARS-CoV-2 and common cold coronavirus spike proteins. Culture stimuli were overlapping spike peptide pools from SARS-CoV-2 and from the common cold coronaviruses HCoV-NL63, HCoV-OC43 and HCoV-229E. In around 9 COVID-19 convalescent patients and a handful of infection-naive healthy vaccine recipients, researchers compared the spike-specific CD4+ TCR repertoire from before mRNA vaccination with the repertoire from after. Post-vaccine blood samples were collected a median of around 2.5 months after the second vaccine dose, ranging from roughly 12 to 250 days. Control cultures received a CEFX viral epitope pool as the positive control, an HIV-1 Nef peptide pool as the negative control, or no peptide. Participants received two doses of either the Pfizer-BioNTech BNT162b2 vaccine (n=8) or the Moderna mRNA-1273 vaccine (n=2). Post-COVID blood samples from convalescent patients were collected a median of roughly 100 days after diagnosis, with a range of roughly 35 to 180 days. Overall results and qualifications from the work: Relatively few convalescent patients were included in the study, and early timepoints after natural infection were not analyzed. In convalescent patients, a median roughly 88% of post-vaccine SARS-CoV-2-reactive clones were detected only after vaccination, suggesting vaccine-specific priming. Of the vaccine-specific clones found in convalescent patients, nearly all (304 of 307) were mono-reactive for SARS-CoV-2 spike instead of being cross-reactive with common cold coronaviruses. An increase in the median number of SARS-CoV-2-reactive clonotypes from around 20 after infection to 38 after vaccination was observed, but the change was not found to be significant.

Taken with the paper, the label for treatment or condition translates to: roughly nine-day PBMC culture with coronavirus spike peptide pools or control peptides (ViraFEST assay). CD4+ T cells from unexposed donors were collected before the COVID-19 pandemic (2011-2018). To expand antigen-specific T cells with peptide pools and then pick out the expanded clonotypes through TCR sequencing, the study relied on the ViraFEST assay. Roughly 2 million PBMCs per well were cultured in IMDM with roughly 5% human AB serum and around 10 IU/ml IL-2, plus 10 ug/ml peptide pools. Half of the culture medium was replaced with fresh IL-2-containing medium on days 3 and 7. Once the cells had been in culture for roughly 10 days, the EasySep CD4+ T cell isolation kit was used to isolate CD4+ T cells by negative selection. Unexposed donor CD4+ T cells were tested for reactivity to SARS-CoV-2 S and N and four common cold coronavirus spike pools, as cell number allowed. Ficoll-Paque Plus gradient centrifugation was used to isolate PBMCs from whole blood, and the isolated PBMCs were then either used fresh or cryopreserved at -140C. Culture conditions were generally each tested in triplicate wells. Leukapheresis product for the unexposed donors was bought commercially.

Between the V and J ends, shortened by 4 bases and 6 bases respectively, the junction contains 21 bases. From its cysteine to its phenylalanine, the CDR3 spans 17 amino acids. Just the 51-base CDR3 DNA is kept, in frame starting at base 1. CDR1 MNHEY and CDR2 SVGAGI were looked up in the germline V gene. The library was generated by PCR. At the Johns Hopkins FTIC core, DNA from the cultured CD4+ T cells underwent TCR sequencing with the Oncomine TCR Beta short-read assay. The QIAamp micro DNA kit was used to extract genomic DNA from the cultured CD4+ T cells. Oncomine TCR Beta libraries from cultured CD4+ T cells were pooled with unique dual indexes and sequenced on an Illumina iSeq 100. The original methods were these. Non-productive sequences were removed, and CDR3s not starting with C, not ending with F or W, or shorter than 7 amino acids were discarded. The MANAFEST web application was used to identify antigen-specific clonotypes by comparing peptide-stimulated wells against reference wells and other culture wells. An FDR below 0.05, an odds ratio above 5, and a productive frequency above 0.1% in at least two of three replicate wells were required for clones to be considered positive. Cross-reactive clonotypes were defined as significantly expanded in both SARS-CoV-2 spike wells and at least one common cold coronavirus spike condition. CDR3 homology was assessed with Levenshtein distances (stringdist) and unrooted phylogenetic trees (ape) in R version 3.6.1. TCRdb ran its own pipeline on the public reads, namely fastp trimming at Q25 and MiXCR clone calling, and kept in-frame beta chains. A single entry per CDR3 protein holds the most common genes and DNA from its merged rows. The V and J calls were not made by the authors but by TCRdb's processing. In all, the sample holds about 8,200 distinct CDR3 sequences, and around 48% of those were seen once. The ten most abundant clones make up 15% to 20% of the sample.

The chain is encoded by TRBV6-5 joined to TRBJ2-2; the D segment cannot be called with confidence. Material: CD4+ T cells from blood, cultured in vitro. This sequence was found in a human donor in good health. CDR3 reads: CASSSSWTGPAAGELFF. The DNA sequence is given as TGTGCCAGCAGTTCCTCTTGGACCGGACCCGCAGCCGGGGAGCTGTTTTTT.